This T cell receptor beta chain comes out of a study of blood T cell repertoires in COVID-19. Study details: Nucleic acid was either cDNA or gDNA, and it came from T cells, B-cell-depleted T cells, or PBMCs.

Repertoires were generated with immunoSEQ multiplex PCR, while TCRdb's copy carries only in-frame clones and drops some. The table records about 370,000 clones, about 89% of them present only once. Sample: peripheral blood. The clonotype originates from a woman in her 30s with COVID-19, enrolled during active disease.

The CDR3 DNA reads TGTGCCAGCTCACCACAGGGAGGGAGCAATCAGCCCCAGCATTTT. Translation: CASSPQGGSNQPQHF. The V gene is TRBV18, the J gene TRBJ1-5; D gene ambiguous. This CDR3 has 15 amino acids. The V gene lost 1 base and the J gene lost 1 base, with 8 bases spanning the gap. Germline CDR1 reads KGHSH; CDR2 reads LQKENI.